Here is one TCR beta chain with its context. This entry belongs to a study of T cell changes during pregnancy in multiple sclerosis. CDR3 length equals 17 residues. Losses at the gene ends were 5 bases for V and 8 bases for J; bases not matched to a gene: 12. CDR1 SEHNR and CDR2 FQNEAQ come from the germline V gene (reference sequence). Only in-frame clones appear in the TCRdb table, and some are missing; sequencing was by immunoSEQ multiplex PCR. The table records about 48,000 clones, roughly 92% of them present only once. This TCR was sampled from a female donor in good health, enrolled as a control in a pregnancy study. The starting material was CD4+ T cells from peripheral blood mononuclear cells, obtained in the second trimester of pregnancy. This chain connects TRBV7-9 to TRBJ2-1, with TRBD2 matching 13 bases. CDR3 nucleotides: TGTGCCAGCAGCACAATCACCGGGACTAGCGGGAACCATGAGCAGTTCTTC. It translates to CASSTITGTSGNHEQFF.